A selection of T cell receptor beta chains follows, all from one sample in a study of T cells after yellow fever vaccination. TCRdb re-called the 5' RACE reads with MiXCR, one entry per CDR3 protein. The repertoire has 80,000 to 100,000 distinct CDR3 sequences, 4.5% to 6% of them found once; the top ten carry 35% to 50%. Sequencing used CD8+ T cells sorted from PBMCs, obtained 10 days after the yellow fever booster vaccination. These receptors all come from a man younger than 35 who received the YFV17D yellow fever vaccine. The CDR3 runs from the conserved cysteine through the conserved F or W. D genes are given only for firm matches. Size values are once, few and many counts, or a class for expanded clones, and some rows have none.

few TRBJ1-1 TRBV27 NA CASSFGLEGNTEAFF TGTGCCAGCAGTTTTGGGCTGGAGGGGAACACTGAAGCTTTCTTT
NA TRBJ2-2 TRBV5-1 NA CASSFQDTGELFF TGCGCCAGCAGCTTCCAGGACACCGGGGAGCTGTTTTTT
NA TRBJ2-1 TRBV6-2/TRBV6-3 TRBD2 CASSITSGGRNEQFF TGTGCCAGCAGCATTACTAGCGGGGGACGCAATGAGCAGTTCTTC
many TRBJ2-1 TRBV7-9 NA CASSLAGTPRGEQFF TGTGCCAGCAGCTTAGCGGGGACTCCCCGCGGTGAGCAGTTCTTC
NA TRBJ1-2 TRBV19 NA CASSIDWAEYGYTF TGTGCCAGTAGTATCGATTGGGCAGAATATGGCTACACCTTC
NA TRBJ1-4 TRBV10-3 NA CAIRGGSSEKLFF TGTGCCATCAGAGGAGGGAGTTCGGAAAAACTGTTTTTT
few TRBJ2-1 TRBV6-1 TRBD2 CATFSGGYNEQFF TGTGCCACGTTTAGCGGGGGTTACAATGAGCAGTTCTTC
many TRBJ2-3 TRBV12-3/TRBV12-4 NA CASSSGQWLSTDTQYF TGTGCCAGCAGTTCAGGACAGTGGTTGAGCACAGATACGCAGTATTTT
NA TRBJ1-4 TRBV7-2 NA CASSLAPGKISEKLFF TGTGCCAGCAGCTTAGCCCCGGGGAAGATAAGTGAAAAACTGTTTTTT
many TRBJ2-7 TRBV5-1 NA CASSFRGFHEQYF TGCGCCAGCAGCTTTCGGGGGTTCCACGAGCAGTACTTC
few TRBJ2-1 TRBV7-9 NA CASRLGSSSYNEQFF TGTGCCAGCAGGCTCGGATCTAGCTCCTACAATGAGCAGTTCTTC
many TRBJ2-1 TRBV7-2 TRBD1 CASSLPRDRGDSYNEQFF TGTGCCAGCAGCTTACCTCGGGACAGGGGTGACTCCTACAATGAGCAGTTCTTC
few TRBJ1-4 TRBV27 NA CASSLSVSGALFEKLFF TGTGCCAGCAGTTTATCAGTGTCAGGGGCTCTTTTCGAAAAACTGTTTTTT
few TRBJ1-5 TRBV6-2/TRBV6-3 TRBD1 CASSTGQASDAQHF TGTGCCAGCAGCACCGGACAGGCCTCGGATGCCCAGCATTTT
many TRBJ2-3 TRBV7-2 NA CASSPPADTQYF TGTGCCAGCAGCCCACCGGCAGATACGCAGTATTTT
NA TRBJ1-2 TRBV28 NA CASSPDGNYGYTF TGTGCCAGCAGCCCGGACGGTAACTATGGCTACACCTTC
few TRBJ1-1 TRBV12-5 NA CASGLGGAEAFF TGTGCTAGTGGTTTGGGGGGGGCTGAAGCTTTCTTT
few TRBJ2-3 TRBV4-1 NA CASSLPPRAEDTQYF TGCGCCAGCAGCCTCCCCCCGCGGGCAGAAGATACGCAGTATTTT
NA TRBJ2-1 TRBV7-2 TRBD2 CASSLGLVNEQFF TGTGCCAGCAGCCTGGGACTAGTCAATGAGCAGTTCTTC
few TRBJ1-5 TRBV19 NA CASKSGTMGNQPQHF TGTGCCAGTAAGTCGGGGACAATGGGCAATCAGCCCCAGCATTTT
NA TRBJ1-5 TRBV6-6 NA CASSWGGNGNQPQHF TGTGCCAGCAGTTGGGGGGGGAACGGCAATCAGCCCCAGCATTTT
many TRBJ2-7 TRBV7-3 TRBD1 CASSSGTGYEQYF TGTGCCAGCAGCTCCGGGACAGGGTACGAGCAGTACTTC
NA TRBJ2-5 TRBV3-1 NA CATGSETQYF TGTGCCACCGGGTCAGAGACCCAGTACTTC
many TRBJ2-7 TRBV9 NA CASGLHYEQYF TGTGCCAGCGGGCTACACTACGAGCAGTACTTC
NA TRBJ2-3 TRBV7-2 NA CASSLGPRGAPDTQYF TGTGCCAGCAGCTTAGGCCCGAGGGGGGCACCAGATACGCAGTATTTT
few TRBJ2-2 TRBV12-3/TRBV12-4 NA CASSPREYTGELFF TGTGCCAGCAGCCCCAGGGAGTACACCGGGGAGCTGTTTTTT
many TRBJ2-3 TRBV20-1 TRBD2 CSAKMGGGASDTQYF TGCAGTGCTAAAATGGGCGGGGGGGCATCAGATACGCAGTATTTT
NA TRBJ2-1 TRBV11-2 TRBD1 CASSWDRYNEQFF TGTGCCAGCAGTTGGGACAGGTACAATGAGCAGTTCTTC
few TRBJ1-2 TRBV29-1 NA CSVMDIYGYTF TGCAGCGTTATGGACATCTATGGCTACACCTTC
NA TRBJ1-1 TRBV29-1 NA CSVRIRDTEAFF TGCAGCGTGAGAATACGGGACACTGAAGCTTTCTTT
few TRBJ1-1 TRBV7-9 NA CASSFRVWAFF TGTGCCAGCAGCTTCCGCGTGTGGGCTTTCTTT
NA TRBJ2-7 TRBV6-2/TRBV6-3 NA CATNDNTRGAYEQYF TGTGCCACCAACGACAATACTAGGGGTGCCTACGAGCAGTACTTC
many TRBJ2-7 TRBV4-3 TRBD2 CASSQERLAAYEQYF TGCGCCAGCAGCCAAGAAAGGCTAGCGGCCTACGAGCAGTACTTC
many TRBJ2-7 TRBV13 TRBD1 CASSKGQAYEQYF TGTGCCAGCAGCAAAGGACAGGCCTACGAGCAGTACTTC
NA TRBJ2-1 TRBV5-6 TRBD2 CASSLEYLAGGLNEQFF TGTGCCAGCAGCTTGGAGTATCTAGCGGGGGGCCTCAATGAGCAGTTCTTC
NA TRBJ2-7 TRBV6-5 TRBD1 CASSYGQGAYEQYF TGTGCCAGCAGTTATGGACAGGGGGCCTACGAGCAGTACTTC
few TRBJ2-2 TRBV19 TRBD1 CASSYTGGTGELFF TGTGCCAGTAGCTACACAGGGGGCACCGGGGAGCTGTTTTTT